This is a list of T cell receptor beta chains from one sample in a study of beta chain features in type 1 diabetes. This table comes from immunoSEQ multiplex PCR, and its TCRdb copy is limited to in-frame clones, with some not included. In the table there are around 190,000 clones, approximately 13% of which are singletons. The material sequenced was central memory CD4+ T cells from blood. The receptor set was obtained from a woman between 18 and 30 years old in good health. The CDR3 runs from the conserved cysteine through the conserved F or W. Fields, in order: CDR3 protein, CDR3 DNA, V gene, J gene, D gene, clone size. The D gene is left open where the match is weak. Only part of the rows carry a size: once, few, many, or a class if the clone is expanded.

cdr3_aa: CAWRTSGAYNEQFF; cdr3_nt: TGTGCCTGGAGGACTAGCGGGGCCTACAATGAGCAGTTCTTC; v_call: TRBV30; j_call: TRBJ2-1; d_call: TRBD2; clone_size: .
cdr3_aa: CASSAPGTGVKQFF; cdr3_nt: TGTGCCAGCAGTGCCCCCGGGACAGGGGTGAAGCAGTTCTTC; v_call: TRBV25-1; j_call: TRBJ2-1; d_call: TRBD1; clone_size: .
cdr3_aa: CASSLSGSGVRETQYF; cdr3_nt: TGCGCCAGCAGCTTGTCTGGTAGCGGAGTGCGAGAGACCCAGTACTTC; v_call: TRBV5-1; j_call: TRBJ2-5; d_call: .; clone_size: few
cdr3_aa: CASSLEPGFNEKLFF; cdr3_nt: TGTGCCAGCAGCTTAGAACCAGGATTTAATGAAAAACTGTTTTTT; v_call: TRBV7-6; j_call: TRBJ1-4; d_call: .; clone_size: few
cdr3_aa: CASSRGPRQGRHF; cdr3_nt: TGTGCCAGCAGTCGGGGACCCAGACAGGGAAGGCATTTT; v_call: TRBV2; j_call: TRBJ1-5; d_call: TRBD1; clone_size: few
cdr3_aa: CAWVLPGGEKLFF; cdr3_nt: TGTGCCTGGGTCCTCCCGGGAGGGGAAAAACTGTTTTTT; v_call: TRBV30; j_call: TRBJ1-4; d_call: .; clone_size: few
cdr3_aa: CASRVGTANTEAFF; cdr3_nt: TGTGCCAGCAGGGTCGGGACAGCGAACACTGAAGCTTTCTTT; v_call: TRBV6-5; j_call: TRBJ1-1; d_call: TRBD1; clone_size: .
cdr3_aa: CANLLTGRLGETQYF; cdr3_nt: TGTGCCAACCTCTTGACAGGGAGGTTAGGAGAGACCCAGTACTTC; v_call: TRBV2; j_call: TRBJ2-5; d_call: .; clone_size: few
cdr3_aa: CARVLAGESHNEQFF; cdr3_nt: TGTGCCAGAGTCCTAGCGGGAGAGTCTCACAATGAGCAGTTCTTC; v_call: TRBV5-3; j_call: TRBJ2-1; d_call: TRBD2; clone_size: .
cdr3_aa: CASSGQVSTDTQYF; cdr3_nt: TGCGCCAGCAGCGGCCAGGTTAGCACAGATACGCAGTATTTT; v_call: TRBV5-1; j_call: TRBJ2-3; d_call: .; clone_size: few
cdr3_aa: CSVGRVGELFF; cdr3_nt: TGCAGCGTTGGTAGAGTCGGGGAGCTGTTTTTT; v_call: TRBV29-1; j_call: TRBJ2-2; d_call: .; clone_size: .
cdr3_aa: CASSPTGTYGYTF; cdr3_nt: TGTGCCAGCTCACCTACAGGGACCTATGGCTACACCTTC; v_call: TRBV18; j_call: TRBJ1-2; d_call: .; clone_size: few
cdr3_aa: CASSVGGGDEQYF; cdr3_nt: TGTGCCAGCAGCGTAGGAGGAGGGGACGAGCAGTACTTC; v_call: TRBV9; j_call: TRBJ2-7; d_call: .; clone_size: few
cdr3_aa: CASSSTVNTEAFF; cdr3_nt: TGTGCCAGCAGCTCGACAGTGAACACTGAAGCTTTCTTT; v_call: TRBV11-2; j_call: TRBJ1-1; d_call: .; clone_size: few
cdr3_aa: CAWTSGNRNEQFF; cdr3_nt: TGTGCCTGGACTAGCGGGAACCGCAATGAGCAGTTCTTC; v_call: TRBV30; j_call: TRBJ2-1; d_call: TRBD2; clone_size: .
cdr3_aa: CATSRSGTTRYGEQFF; cdr3_nt: TGTGCCACCAGCAGATCGGGGACTACTCGGTATGGTGAGCAGTTCTTC; v_call: TRBV15; j_call: TRBJ2-1; d_call: TRBD2; clone_size: .
cdr3_aa: CASSLAGKETQYF; cdr3_nt: TGTGCCAGCAGCTTGGCGGGGAAAGAGACCCAGTACTTC; v_call: TRBV5-4; j_call: TRBJ2-5; d_call: .; clone_size: .
cdr3_aa: CAWSVGTGGTEAFF; cdr3_nt: TGTGCCTGGAGTGTTGGGACAGGGGGCACTGAAGCTTTCTTT; v_call: TRBV30; j_call: TRBJ1-1; d_call: TRBD1; clone_size: .
cdr3_aa: CASSKTGTGYTF; cdr3_nt: TGTGCCAGCAGCAAAACAGGGACCGGCTACACCTTC; v_call: TRBV9; j_call: TRBJ1-2; d_call: .; clone_size: few
cdr3_aa: CASDPYPGAPYEQYF; cdr3_nt: TGTGCCAGCGACCCTTACCCTGGGGCCCCCTACGAGCAGTACTTC; v_call: TRBV28; j_call: TRBJ2-7; d_call: .; clone_size: few
cdr3_aa: CASSLALGTSGRGEQFF; cdr3_nt: TGTGCCAGCAGCTTGGCCTTAGGGACTAGCGGGAGGGGTGAGCAGTTCTTC; v_call: TRBV5-4; j_call: TRBJ2-1; d_call: TRBD2; clone_size: few
cdr3_aa: CASSQDVGAGNSYEQYF; cdr3_nt: TGCGCCAGCAGCCAAGATGTAGGGGCAGGGAACTCCTACGAGCAGTACTTC; v_call: TRBV4-3; j_call: TRBJ2-7; d_call: .; clone_size: few
cdr3_aa: CASSLTANTEAFF; cdr3_nt: TGTGCCAGCAGCCTTACAGCGAACACTGAAGCTTTCTTT; v_call: TRBV5-5; j_call: TRBJ1-1; d_call: .; clone_size: .
cdr3_aa: CAWTGLNEKLFF; cdr3_nt: TGTGCCTGGACAGGGCTTAATGAAAAACTGTTTTTT; v_call: TRBV30; j_call: TRBJ1-4; d_call: .; clone_size: few
cdr3_aa: CASSPRGVLAKNIQYF; cdr3_nt: TGTGCCAGCAGCCCCCGGGGGGTGCTAGCCAAAAACATTCAGTACTTC; v_call: TRBV7-2; j_call: TRBJ2-4; d_call: TRBD2; clone_size: .
cdr3_aa: CAWTDIRDRPYTEAFF; cdr3_nt: TGTGCCTGGACCGACATTCGGGACAGACCTTACACTGAAGCTTTCTTT; v_call: TRBV30; j_call: TRBJ1-1; d_call: TRBD1; clone_size: .
cdr3_aa: CASSLASGRDTQYF; cdr3_nt: TGTGCCAGCAGTCTGGCTAGCGGGAGGGATACGCAGTATTTT; v_call: TRBV6-5; j_call: TRBJ2-3; d_call: TRBD2; clone_size: once
cdr3_aa: CASSLNGHGLETQYF; cdr3_nt: TGCGCCAGCAGCTTGAACGGACATGGTTTGGAGACCCAGTACTTC; v_call: TRBV5-1; j_call: TRBJ2-5; d_call: .; clone_size: few
cdr3_aa: CASTTGSANTGELFF; cdr3_nt: TGTGCCAGCACGACAGGGTCCGCGAACACCGGGGAGCTGTTTTTT; v_call: TRBV5-6; j_call: TRBJ2-2; d_call: TRBD1; clone_size: .
cdr3_aa: CASTTGAWEQYF; cdr3_nt: TGTGCCAGCACAACAGGGGCGTGGGAGCAGTACTTC; v_call: TRBV28; j_call: TRBJ2-7; d_call: TRBD1; clone_size: few
cdr3_aa: CASSPGSGTSTYEQYF; cdr3_nt: TGTGCCAGCAGCCCCGGTTCCGGGACTAGCACTTACGAGCAGTACTTC; v_call: TRBV5-4; j_call: TRBJ2-7; d_call: TRBD2; clone_size: .
cdr3_aa: CAISESTGGAGELFF; cdr3_nt: TGTGCCATCAGTGAGTCTACAGGTGGAGCCGGGGAGCTGTTTTTT; v_call: TRBV10-3; j_call: TRBJ2-2; d_call: .; clone_size: few
cdr3_aa: CASSSFTGRQETQYF; cdr3_nt: TGTGCCAGTAGTAGTTTTACAGGGCGGCAAGAGACCCAGTACTTC; v_call: TRBV19; j_call: TRBJ2-5; d_call: .; clone_size: once
cdr3_aa: CASSPLGAEPYEQYF; cdr3_nt: TGTGCCAGCAGCCCCCTTGGGGCGGAGCCCTACGAGCAGTACTTC; v_call: TRBV14; j_call: TRBJ2-7; d_call: .; clone_size: few
cdr3_aa: CASSYGLAGGFADTQYF; cdr3_nt: TGCGCCAGCAGCTACGGACTAGCGGGAGGGTTCGCAGATACGCAGTATTTT; v_call: TRBV5-1; j_call: TRBJ2-3; d_call: TRBD2; clone_size: few
cdr3_aa: CASSYSEGSSYNEQFF; cdr3_nt: TGTGCCAGCAGTTACTCGGAGGGGAGCTCCTACAATGAGCAGTTCTTC; v_call: TRBV6-6; j_call: TRBJ2-1; d_call: .; clone_size: few
cdr3_aa: CASSPWQGVPYGYTF; cdr3_nt: TGTGCCAGCAGCCCCTGGCAGGGGGTCCCCTATGGCTACACCTTC; v_call: TRBV5-6; j_call: TRBJ1-2; d_call: TRBD1; clone_size: few
cdr3_aa: CASSLAGTGSNEKLFF; cdr3_nt: TGTGCCAGCAGCTTGGCCGGGACAGGGTCTAATGAAAAACTGTTTTTT; v_call: TRBV5-6; j_call: TRBJ1-4; d_call: TRBD1; clone_size: once
cdr3_aa: CASSFRGTQYF; cdr3_nt: TGTGCCAGCAGTTTCAGGGGGACCCAGTACTTC; v_call: TRBV28; j_call: TRBJ2-5; d_call: .; clone_size: few
cdr3_aa: CASSPDYSGNTIYF; cdr3_nt: TGTGCCAGCAGCCCTGACTATTCGGGAAACACCATATATTTT; v_call: TRBV9; j_call: TRBJ1-3; d_call: .; clone_size: .
cdr3_aa: CASMTSGGWGFYNEQFF; cdr3_nt: TGTGCCAGCATGACTAGCGGAGGGTGGGGATTCTACAATGAGCAGTTCTTC; v_call: TRBV7-9; j_call: TRBJ2-1; d_call: TRBD2; clone_size: .
cdr3_aa: CATSRDRQGARGGYTF; cdr3_nt: TGTGCCACCAGCAGAGATCGGCAGGGGGCCCGGGGTGGCTACACCTTC; v_call: TRBV15; j_call: TRBJ1-2; d_call: TRBD1; clone_size: .
cdr3_aa: CASSVTGVADTQYF; cdr3_nt: TGTGCCAGCAGTGTAACAGGGGTAGCAGATACGCAGTATTTT; v_call: TRBV25-1; j_call: TRBJ2-3; d_call: TRBD1; clone_size: .
cdr3_aa: CAWKLKREFRDGELFF; cdr3_nt: TGTGCCTGGAAACTAAAGCGGGAGTTCAGGGACGGGGAGCTGTTTTTT; v_call: TRBV30; j_call: TRBJ2-2; d_call: TRBD2; clone_size: .
cdr3_aa: CASSLDPAGNTGELFF; cdr3_nt: TGCGCCAGCAGCTTGGATCCAGCAGGGAACACCGGGGAGCTGTTTTTT; v_call: TRBV5-1; j_call: TRBJ2-2; d_call: .; clone_size: .
cdr3_aa: CAISEGGETQYF; cdr3_nt: TGTGCCATCAGTGAGGGGGGGGAGACCCAGTACTTC; v_call: TRBV10-3; j_call: TRBJ2-5; d_call: .; clone_size: .
cdr3_aa: CAWSVREWGRGYTF; cdr3_nt: TGTGCCTGGAGTGTAAGGGAGTGGGGAAGGGGCTACACCTTC; v_call: TRBV30; j_call: TRBJ1-2; d_call: .; clone_size: few
cdr3_aa: CASSLGQGSTEAFF; cdr3_nt: TGTGCCAGCAGCCTAGGACAGGGTAGCACTGAAGCTTTCTTT; v_call: TRBV7-9; j_call: TRBJ1-1; d_call: TRBD1; clone_size: many
cdr3_aa: CAGTRGITNTGELFF; cdr3_nt: TGTGCCGGGACGCGAGGGATTACGAACACCGGGGAGCTGTTTTTT; v_call: TRBV30; j_call: TRBJ2-2; d_call: .; clone_size: .
cdr3_aa: CASSEGTGVYEQYF; cdr3_nt: TGTGCCAGCAGTGAAGGGACAGGGGTATACGAGCAGTACTTC; v_call: TRBV2; j_call: TRBJ2-7; d_call: TRBD1; clone_size: .
cdr3_aa: CASSLRLAGVRGQETQYF; cdr3_nt: TGTGCCAGCAGCCTAAGACTAGCGGGAGTGAGGGGGCAAGAGACCCAGTACTTC; v_call: TRBV11-2; j_call: TRBJ2-5; d_call: TRBD2; clone_size: few
cdr3_aa: CASSTGQGVQPQHF; cdr3_nt: TGTGCCAGCAGTACCGGACAGGGGGTTCAGCCCCAGCATTTT; v_call: TRBV6-6; j_call: TRBJ1-5; d_call: TRBD1; clone_size: .
cdr3_aa: CASRPDSRGLWFF; cdr3_nt: TGTGCCAGCAGACCGGACTCACGAGGGCTATGGTTCTTC; v_call: TRBV7-3; j_call: TRBJ2-1; d_call: .; clone_size: .